This passage covers 25 T cell receptor beta chains from one sample sequenced in a study of blood T cells in healthy people across ages. A second PCR of 7 to 11 cycles used a sample-barcoded 5' primer and a J-beta primer mix. One entry per CDR3 protein results from TCRdb running MiXCR on the 5' RACE reads. The sample shows 1.2 million to 1.5 million distinct CDR3 sequences, around 59% of them seen only once. The sample taken for sequencing was blood. These receptors all stem from a man aged 18 to 35 in good health.

This clonotype was picked up a small number of times. The chain recombines TRBV20-1 with TRBJ2-1; a weak D match, TRBD2 (5 bases). The length of the CDR3 is 15 residues. The ends were cut back, 0 bases at V and 0 bases at J, with 9 bases in the middle. Germline CDR1 is DFQATT and CDR2 is SNEGSKA (reference sequence). The CDR3 reads CSARDKRLSYNEQFF. The CDR3 DNA sequence: TGCAGTGCTAGAGATAAGCGGCTCTCCTACAATGAGCAGTTCTTC.

This clonotype has just one count. The chain combines TRBV10-3 with TRBJ2-5; D tentatively reads TRBD1 or TRBD2 (5 bases each). V dropped 3 bases and J dropped 0 bases, with 20 bases sitting between them. The CDR3 is 18 amino acids. Germline-derived CDR1 and CDR2 are ENHRY and SYGVKD. CDR3 amino acids: CAISDSRSGPPYQETQYF. CDR3 DNA sequence: TGTGCCATCAGTGATTCCCGCTCGGGGCCCCCGTACCAAGAGACCCAGTACTTC.

The V call is TRBV4-1, the J call TRBJ1-4; no definite D call. V was cut by 3 bases and J by 8 bases, with 10 bases left in between. The CDR3 loop spans 13 amino acids. Germline V gene data show CDR1 as MGHRA and CDR2 as YSYEKL. The chain's CDR3 is CASSHQVGEKLFF. CDR3 coding DNA: TGCGCCAGCAGCCATCAGGTTGGGGAAAAACTGTTTTTT.

For this clonotype: At one of its ends the junction is not consistent with the germline gene, which may arise from a read error. This chain links TRBV2 with TRBJ1-5; D gene uncertain. The CDR3 covers 13 residues. The germline gives CDR1 SNHLY, CDR2 FYNNEI. This CDR3 is CAGSPEGNQPQHF. CDR3 in DNA: TGTGCCGGCAGTCCGGAGGGCAATCAGCCCCAGCATTTT.

V gene TRBV20-1 combines with J gene TRBJ1-5, with D perhaps TRBD1 (6 bases). The CDR3 sequence is 16 residues long. Germline loops: CDR1 DFQATT, CDR2 SNEGSKA (reference sequence). V gave up 3 bases and J gave up 2 bases, with 17 bases separating them. CDR3 sequence (DNA): TGCAGTGCTAGCTTCCAGGGGAAAGGTCGCAATCAGCCCCAGCATTTT. Its translation: CSASFQGKGRNQPQHF.

The rearrangement uses TRBV20-1 and TRBJ2-5; D not certain. From germline, CDR1 is DFQATT and CDR2 SNEGSKA (reference sequence). V was shortened by 4 bases and J by 5 bases, with 8 bases between the two germline ends. This CDR3 is 11 amino acids long. This chain's CDR3 is CSATYSETQYF. CDR3 DNA sequence: TGCAGTGCTACTTATTCGGAGACCCAGTACTTC.

V is TRBV21-1 and J is TRBJ1-6. TRBV21-1 is marked as a pseudogene. This CDR3 region has 15 residues. CDR3 region: CASSKAVRLSAPLHF. Written as DNA, the CDR3 is TGTGCCAGCAGCAAAGCGGTCCGATTATCGGCACCCCTCCACTTT.

CDR3 region: CASSQDSGNTEQFF. CDR3 coding DNA: TGTGCCAGCAGCCAAGATTCAGGGAACACTGAGCAGTTCTTC. This chain uses TRBV3-1 with TRBJ2-1, with a weak D call TRBD1 (5 bases). The V end lost 0 bases, the J end lost 9 bases, and 12 bases lay between the germline ends. Germline lookup yields CDR1 LGHDT and CDR2 YNNKEL (reference sequence). The CDR3 has 14 residues.

The chain links TRBV20-1 to TRBJ1-5; TRBD1 agrees at 8 bases. V lost 2 bases to trimming and J lost 0 bases; unmatched junction nucleotides: 3. Looked up from germline, CDR1 is DFQATT and CDR2 is SNEGSKA (reference sequence). The CDR3 length is 15 residues. CDR3 coding DNA: TGCAGTGCTAGACGACAGGGGAATAGCAATCAGCCCCAGCATTTT. Protein sequence: CSARRQGNSNQPQHF.

This chain joins TRBV25-1 and TRBJ2-3; a possible D gene is TRBD1 (6 bases). V gave up 4 bases and J gave up 12 bases, with 14 bases separating them. The CDR3 has 12 amino acids. The germline V gene has CDR1 MGHDK and CDR2 SYGVNS. The CDR3 is CASSAQGNLQYF. The CDR3 DNA reads TGTGCCAGCAGTGCACAGGGAAATCTCCAGTATTTT.

This chain links TRBV9 with TRBJ2-4; tentative D call: TRBD2 (7 bases). Trimming pared 0 bases from V and 5 bases from J, leaving 15 bases between. CDR1 SGDLS and CDR2 YYNGEE come from the germline V gene. There are 16 residues in the CDR3. CDR3 nucleotide sequence: TGTGCCAGCAGCGTAGATCCCGGGGGGCCCCAAAACATTCAGTACTTC. It specifies CASSVDPGGPQNIQYF. Full variable domain (missing parts from reference TRBV9 and TRBJ2-4): DSGVTQTPKHLITATGQRVTLRCSPRSGDLSVYWYQQSLDQGLQFLIQYYNGEERAKGNILERFSAQQFPDLHSELNLSSLELGDSALYFCASSVDPGGPQNIQYFGAGTRLSVL.

The V and J genes are TRBV9 and TRBJ1-2; D not resolved. The V end was cut by 4 bases, the J end by 8 bases, with 18 bases between. CDR3 size: 14 residues. Germline V gene sequence: CDR1 SGDLS, CDR2 YYNGEE. CDR3 sequence reads: CASSPSLSPMGYTF. Written as DNA, the CDR3 is TGTGCCAGCAGCCCCTCTTTGTCTCCTATGGGCTACACCTTC.

This rearrangement joins TRBV29-1 to TRBJ1-1; D call uncertain. CDR3 length: 11 residues. Between the trimmed V and J ends, which lost 7 bases and 6 bases, there was a span of 12 bases. The germline V gene encodes CDR1 SQVTM and CDR2 ANQGSEA. CDR3 DNA sequence: TGCAGCGGTGTCGTGAGGCCTGAAGCTTTCTTT. Translating it yields CSGVVRPEAFF.

This clonotype was seen a handful of times. The V gene is TRBV12-3 or TRBV12-4, the J gene TRBJ1-2; D uncertain. This CDR3 contains 15 residues. Trimming shortened V by 2 bases and J by 6 bases, and 16 bases separated the two germline ends. The CDR3 protein is CASSLSSVIQHGYTF. CDR3 coding DNA: TGTGCCAGCAGTTTAAGTTCGGTGATTCAACATGGCTACACCTTC.

The sample holds a few counts of this clonotype. The chain links TRBV6-1 to TRBJ1-6; 7 bases fit TRBD1. The CDR3 has 17 amino acids. V shed 6 bases, J shed 0 bases, and the junction held 8 bases outside the gene matches. In germline, CDR1 is MNHNS, CDR2 SASEGT. As DNA, the CDR3 is TGTGCCAGCAGAATACAGGGGACTAGCTCCTATAATTCACCCCTCCACTTT. This encodes CASRIQGTSSYNSPLHF.

V and J are TRBV7-2 and TRBJ2-7, with D possibly called TRBD1 or TRBD2 (5 bases each). Germline CDR1 reads SGHTA; CDR2 reads FQGNSA. The CDR3 is 16 residues long. V dropped 1 base and J dropped 0 bases, with 13 bases sitting between them. DNA for the CDR3: TGTGCCAGCAGCTTAGACGGGGCAGCGAGCTCCTACGAGCAGTACTTC. Its protein is CASSLDGAASSYEQYF.

As DNA, the CDR3 is TGTGCCAGCAGTTATGACCCCTCCGACAGGGTCTATGGCTACACCTTC. Amino acid sequence: CASSYDPSDRVYGYTF. The chain combines TRBV6-5 with TRBJ1-2; 7 nucleotides align to TRBD1. Trimming cost V 3 bases and J 4 bases; bases outside gene matches: 11. Germline CDR1 reads MNHEY; CDR2 reads SVGAGI. The CDR3 sequence is 16 residues long.

The chain carries TRBV7-8 and TRBJ2-5; TRBD1 or TRBD2 may be the D gene (5 bases each). Deletions cut 1 base from V and 5 bases from J, with 20 bases between. The germline CDR1 and CDR2 sequences are SGHVS and FQNEAQ. This CDR3 has 17 amino acids. CDR3 coding DNA: TGTGCCAGCAGCTTAGAGAGGGACCCATCGGGGCTTGAGACCCAGTACTTC. Amino acids: CASSLERDPSGLETQYF.

V and J are TRBV14 and TRBJ2-7; the D gene is possibly TRBD2 (6 bases). V dropped 4 bases and J dropped 0 bases, with 13 bases sitting between them. The CDR3 spans 15 residues. Looked up from germline, CDR1 is SGHDN and CDR2 is FVKESK. The CDR3 DNA reads TGTGCCAGCAGCCGACTAGGGAGAGGCTCCTACGAGCAGTACTTC. Its translation is CASSRLGRGSYEQYF.

In its sample, this clonotype was seen a few times. This rearrangement joins TRBV27 to TRBJ2-7; D uncertain. There are 11 residues in the CDR3. Between the trimmed V and J ends, which lost 3 bases and 4 bases, there was a span of 4 bases. The germline CDR1 and CDR2 sequences are MNHEY and SMNVEV (reference sequence). CDR3 in amino acids: CASSFVYEQYF. The DNA for the CDR3 is TGTGCCAGCAGTTTTGTGTACGAGCAGTACTTC.

The chain carries TRBV27 and TRBJ1-1, with 7 bases identical to TRBD1. This CDR3 contains 14 residues. Germline V gene data show CDR1 as MNHEY and CDR2 as SMNVEV (reference sequence). The J segment lost 5 bases and the V segment lost 3 bases, leaving 6 bases of the junction unmatched. The CDR3 sequence is CASSFGRGSTEAFF. The CDR3 bases are TGTGCCAGCAGTTTCGGCAGGGGGTCAACTGAAGCTTTCTTT.

The CDR3 DNA sequence: TGTGCCAGCAGCTTAGGGGAGGCCCACTCGTATGGCTACACCTTC. Protein: CASSLGEAHSYGYTF. This chain uses TRBV7-2 with TRBJ1-2; D is unclear. This CDR3 contains 15 residues. Germline V gene lookup returns CDR1 SGHTA and CDR2 FQGNSA. Trimming took 1 base from V and 5 from J, leaving 14 bases between them.

The V call is TRBV20-1, the J call TRBJ2-3; 9 bases are shared with TRBD2. Looked up from germline, CDR1 is DFQATT and CDR2 is SNEGSKA (reference sequence). The CDR3 loop spans 15 amino acids. With 1 base clipped from V and 4 bases from J, the junction kept 6 bases outside the gene matches. In DNA, the CDR3 is TGCAGTGCTAGAGGGTCTAGCGGGGTCCCAGATACGCAGTATTTT. Its translation: CSARGSSGVPDTQYF.

This clonotype occurred a few times. The chain uses TRBV5-1 and TRBJ2-2, with TRBD1 identical over 7 bases. Germline lookup yields CDR1 SGHRS and CDR2 YFSETQ. Germline trimming cut 4 bases from V and 6 bases from J; bases unmatched to any gene: 12. This CDR3 has 16 residues. This chain's CDR3 is CASSINPTGTAGELFF. In nucleotides, the CDR3 is TGCGCCAGCAGCATTAACCCGACAGGGACAGCCGGGGAGCTGTTTTTT. Full variable domain (rest looked up from reference TRBV5-1 and TRBJ2-2): KAGVTQTPRYLIKTRGQQVTLSCSPISGHRSVSWYQQTPGQGLQFLFEYFSETQRNKGNFPGRFSGRQFSNSRSEMNVSTLELGDSALYLCASSINPTGTAGELFFGEGSRLTVL.

J is TRBJ2-1 and V is TRBV4-1; D unclear. V shed 0 bases and J shed 5 bases, with 8 bases lying between them. Germline values: CDR1 MGHRA, CDR2 YSYEKL. The CDR3 totals 14 residues. The DNA of the CDR3 is TGCGCCAGCAGCCAAGACAATGCAGACAATGAGCAGTTCTTC. Residues: CASSQDNADNEQFF.